This paragraph reports one TCR beta chain. This sample was included in a study of stem cell transplantation in POMP-related autoinflammatory disease. The CDR3 runs 15 residues. Germline V gives CDR1 SNHLY, CDR2 FYNNEI. Deletions cut 1 base from V and 1 base from J, with 8 bases between. TCRdb keeps only in-frame clones here, not all; method: immunoSEQ multiplex PCR. There are roughly 68,000 clones in the sample; under 95% occur only once, and roughly 0.7% lies in the top ten. This specimen consisted of CD4+ T cells from PBMCs, obtained after stem cell transplantation. The V gene is TRBV2, the J gene TRBJ2-4; D is unresolved. This clonotype was obtained from a human patient with POMP-related autoinflammation and immune dysregulation (PRAID). Certain T cells may be donor cells from the graft. The CDR3 sequence: CASSEGWPAKNIQYF. Here the CDR3 DNA reads TGTGCCAGCAGTGAAGGGTGGCCGGCCAAAAACATTCAGTACTTC.